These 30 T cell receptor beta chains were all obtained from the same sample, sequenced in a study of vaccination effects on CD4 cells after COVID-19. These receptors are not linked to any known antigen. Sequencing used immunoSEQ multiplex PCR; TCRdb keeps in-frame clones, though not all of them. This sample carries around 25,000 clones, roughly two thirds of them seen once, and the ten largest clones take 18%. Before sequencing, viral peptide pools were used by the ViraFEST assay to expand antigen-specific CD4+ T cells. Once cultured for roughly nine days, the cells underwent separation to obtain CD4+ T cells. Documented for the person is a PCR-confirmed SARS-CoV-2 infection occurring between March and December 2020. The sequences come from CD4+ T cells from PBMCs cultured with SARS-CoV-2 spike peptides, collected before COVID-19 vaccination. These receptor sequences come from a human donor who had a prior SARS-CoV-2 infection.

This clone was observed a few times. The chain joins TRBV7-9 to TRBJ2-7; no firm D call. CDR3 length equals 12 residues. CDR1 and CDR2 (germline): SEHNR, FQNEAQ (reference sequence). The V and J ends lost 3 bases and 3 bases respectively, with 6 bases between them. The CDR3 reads CASSFSIYEQYF. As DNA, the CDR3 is TGTGCCAGCAGCTTCTCAATCTACGAGCAGTACTTC.

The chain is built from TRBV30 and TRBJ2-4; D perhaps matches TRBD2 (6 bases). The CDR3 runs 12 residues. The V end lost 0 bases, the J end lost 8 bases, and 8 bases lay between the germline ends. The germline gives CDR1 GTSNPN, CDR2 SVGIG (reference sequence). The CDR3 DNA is TGTGCCTGGAGTGTATCGGGAGACATTCAGTACTTC. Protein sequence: CAWSVSGDIQYF. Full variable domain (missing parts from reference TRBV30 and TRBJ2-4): SQTIHQWPATLVQPVGSPLSLECTVEGTSNPNLYWYRQAAGRGLQLLFYSVGIGQISSEVPQNLSASRPQDRQFILSSKKLLLSDSGFYLCAWSVSGDIQYFGAGTRLSVL.

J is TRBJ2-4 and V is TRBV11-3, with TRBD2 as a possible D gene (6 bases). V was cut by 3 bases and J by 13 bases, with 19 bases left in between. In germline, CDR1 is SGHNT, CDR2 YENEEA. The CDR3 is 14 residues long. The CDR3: CASSFSGEDGKQYF. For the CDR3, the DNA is TGTGCCAGCAGCTTTTCGGGGGAAGACGGGAAACAGTACTTC.

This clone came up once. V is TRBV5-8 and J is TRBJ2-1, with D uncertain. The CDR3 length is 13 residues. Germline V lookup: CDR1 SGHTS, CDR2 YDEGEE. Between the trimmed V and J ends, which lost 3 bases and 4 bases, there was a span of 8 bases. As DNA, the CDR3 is TGTGCCAGCAGCTCGACGTATTACAATGAGCAGTTCTTC. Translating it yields CASSSTYYNEQFF.

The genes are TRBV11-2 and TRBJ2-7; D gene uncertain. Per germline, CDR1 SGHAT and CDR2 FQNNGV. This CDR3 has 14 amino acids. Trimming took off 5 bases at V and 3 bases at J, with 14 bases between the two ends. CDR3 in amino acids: CASSTPLGNYEQYF. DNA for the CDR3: TGTGCCAGCAGCACCCCGTTGGGGAACTACGAGCAGTACTTC.

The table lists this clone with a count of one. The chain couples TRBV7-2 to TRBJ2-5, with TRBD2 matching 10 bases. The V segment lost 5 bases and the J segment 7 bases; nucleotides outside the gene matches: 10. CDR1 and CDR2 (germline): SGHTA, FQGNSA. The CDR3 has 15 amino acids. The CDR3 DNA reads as TGTGCCAGCAGCCCAGGACTAGCGGAGCTAGCGACCCAGTACTTC. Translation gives CASSPGLAELATQYF.

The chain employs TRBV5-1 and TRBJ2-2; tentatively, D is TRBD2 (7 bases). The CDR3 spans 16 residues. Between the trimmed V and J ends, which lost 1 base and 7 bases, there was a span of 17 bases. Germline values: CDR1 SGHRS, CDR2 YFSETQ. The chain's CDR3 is CASSLSLGGPDGELFF. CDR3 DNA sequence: TGCGCCAGCAGCTTGAGTCTGGGGGGGCCGGACGGGGAGCTGTTTTTT.

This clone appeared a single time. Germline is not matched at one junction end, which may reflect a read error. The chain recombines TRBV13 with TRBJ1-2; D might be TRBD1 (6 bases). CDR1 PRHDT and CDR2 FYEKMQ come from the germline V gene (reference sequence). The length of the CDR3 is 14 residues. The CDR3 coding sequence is TGTGCCAGCAGCGTAGGACAGTCTTACTATGGCTACACCTTC. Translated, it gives CASSVGQSYYGYTF.

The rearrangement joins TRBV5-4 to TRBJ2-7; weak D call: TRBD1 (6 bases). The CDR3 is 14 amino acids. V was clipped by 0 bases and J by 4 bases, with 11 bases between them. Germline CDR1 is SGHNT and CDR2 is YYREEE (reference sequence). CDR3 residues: CASSLGVTGYEQYF. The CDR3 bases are TGTGCCAGCAGCTTGGGGGTAACAGGGTACGAGCAGTACTTC. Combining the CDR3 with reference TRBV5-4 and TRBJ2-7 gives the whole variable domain ETGVTQSPTHLIKTRGQQVTLRCSSQSGHNTVSWYQQALGQGPQFIFQYYREEENGRGNFPPRFSGLQFPNYSSELNVNALELDDSALYLCASSLGVTGYEQYFGPGTRLTVT.

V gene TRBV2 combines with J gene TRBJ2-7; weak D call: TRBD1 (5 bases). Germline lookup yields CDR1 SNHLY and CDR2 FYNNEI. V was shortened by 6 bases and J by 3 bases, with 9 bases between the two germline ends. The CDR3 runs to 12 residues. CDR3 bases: TGTGCCAGCAGGGGCAGGGACTACGAGCAGTACTTC. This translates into CASRGRDYEQYF. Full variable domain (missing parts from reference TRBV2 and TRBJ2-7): EPEVTQTPSHQVTQMGQEVILRCVPISNHLYFYWYRQILGQKVEFLVSFYNNEISEKSEIFDDQFSVERPDGSNFTLKIRSTKLEDSAMYFCASRGRDYEQYFGPGTRLTVT.

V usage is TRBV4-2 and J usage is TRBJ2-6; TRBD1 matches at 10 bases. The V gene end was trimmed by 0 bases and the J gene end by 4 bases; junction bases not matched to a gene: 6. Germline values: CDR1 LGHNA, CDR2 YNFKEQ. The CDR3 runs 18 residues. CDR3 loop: CASSQEGTGASGANVLTF. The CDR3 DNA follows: TGTGCCAGCAGCCAAGAGGGGACAGGGGCTTCGGGGGCCAACGTCCTGACTTTC.

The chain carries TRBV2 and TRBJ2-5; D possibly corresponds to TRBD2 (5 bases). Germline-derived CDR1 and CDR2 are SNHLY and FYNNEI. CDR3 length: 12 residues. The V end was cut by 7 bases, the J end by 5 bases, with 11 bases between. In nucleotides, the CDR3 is TGTGCCAGCACCGAGCGAGGGGAGACCCAGTACTTC. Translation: CASTERGETQYF.

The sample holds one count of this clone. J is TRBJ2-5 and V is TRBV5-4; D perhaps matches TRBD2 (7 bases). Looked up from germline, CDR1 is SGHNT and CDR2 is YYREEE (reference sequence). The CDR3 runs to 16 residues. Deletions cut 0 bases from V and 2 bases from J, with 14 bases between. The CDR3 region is CASSLAAGAHQETQYF. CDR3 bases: TGTGCCAGCAGCTTGGCCGCGGGGGCGCATCAAGAGACCCAGTACTTC. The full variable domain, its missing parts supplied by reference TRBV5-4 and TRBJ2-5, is ETGVTQSPTHLIKTRGQQVTLRCSSQSGHNTVSWYQQALGQGPQFIFQYYREEENGRGNFPPRFSGLQFPNYSSELNVNALELDDSALYLCASSLAAGAHQETQYFGPGTRLLVL.

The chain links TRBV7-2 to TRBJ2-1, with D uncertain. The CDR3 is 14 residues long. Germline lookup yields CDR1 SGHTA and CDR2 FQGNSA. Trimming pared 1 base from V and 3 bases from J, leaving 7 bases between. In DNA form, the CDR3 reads TGTGCCAGCAGCTTAGGCAATAGCTACAATGAGCAGTTCTTC. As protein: CASSLGNSYNEQFF.

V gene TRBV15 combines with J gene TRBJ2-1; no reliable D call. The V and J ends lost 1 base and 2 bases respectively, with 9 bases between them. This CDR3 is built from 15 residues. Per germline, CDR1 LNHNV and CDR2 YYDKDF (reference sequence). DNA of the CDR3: TGTGCCACCAGCAGAGGACGACGAACCTACAATGAGCAGTTCTTC. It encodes CATSRGRRTYNEQFF.

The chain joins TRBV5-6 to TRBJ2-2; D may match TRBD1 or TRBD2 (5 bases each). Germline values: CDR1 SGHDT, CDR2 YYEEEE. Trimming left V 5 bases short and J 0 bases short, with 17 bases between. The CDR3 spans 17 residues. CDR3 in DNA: TGTGCCAGCAGTCCTATCCGGGGACCTCCGAACACCGGGGAGCTGTTTTTT. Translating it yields CASSPIRGPPNTGELFF.

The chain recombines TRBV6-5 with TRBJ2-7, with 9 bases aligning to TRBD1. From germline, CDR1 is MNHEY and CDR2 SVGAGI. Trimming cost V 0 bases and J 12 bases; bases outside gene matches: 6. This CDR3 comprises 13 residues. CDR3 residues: CASSYSMGQGSYF. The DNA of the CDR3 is TGTGCCAGCAGTTACTCGATGGGACAGGGCTCGTACTTC.

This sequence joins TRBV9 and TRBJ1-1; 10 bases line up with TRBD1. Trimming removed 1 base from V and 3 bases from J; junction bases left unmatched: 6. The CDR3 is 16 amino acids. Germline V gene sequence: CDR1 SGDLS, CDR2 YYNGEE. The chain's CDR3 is CASSVRQGARDTEAFF. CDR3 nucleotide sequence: TGTGCCAGCAGCGTAAGACAGGGGGCCCGGGACACTGAAGCTTTCTTT. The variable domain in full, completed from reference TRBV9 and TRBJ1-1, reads DSGVTQTPKHLITATGQRVTLRCSPRSGDLSVYWYQQSLDQGLQFLIQYYNGEERAKGNILERFSAQQFPDLHSELNLSSLELGDSALYFCASSVRQGARDTEAFFGQGTRLTVV.

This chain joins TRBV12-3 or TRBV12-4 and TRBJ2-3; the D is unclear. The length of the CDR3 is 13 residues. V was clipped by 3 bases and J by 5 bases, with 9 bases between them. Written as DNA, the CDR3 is TGTGCCAGCAGTTTGGGTTTAGAAGATACGCAGTATTTT. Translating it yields CASSLGLEDTQYF.

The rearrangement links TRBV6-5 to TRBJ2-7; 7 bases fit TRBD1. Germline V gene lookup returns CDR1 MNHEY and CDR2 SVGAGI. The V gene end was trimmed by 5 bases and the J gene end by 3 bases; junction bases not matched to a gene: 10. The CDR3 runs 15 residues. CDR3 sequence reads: CASSPHDRDVYEQYF. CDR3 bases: TGTGCCAGCAGTCCTCACGACAGGGATGTCTACGAGCAGTACTTC.

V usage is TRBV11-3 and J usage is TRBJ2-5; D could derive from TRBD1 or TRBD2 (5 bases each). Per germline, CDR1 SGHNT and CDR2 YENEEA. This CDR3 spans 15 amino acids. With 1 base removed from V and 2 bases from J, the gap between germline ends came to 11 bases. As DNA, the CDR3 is TGTGCCAGCAGCTTAGGGCAGGGACCTCAAGAGACCCAGTACTTC. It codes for CASSLGQGPQETQYF.

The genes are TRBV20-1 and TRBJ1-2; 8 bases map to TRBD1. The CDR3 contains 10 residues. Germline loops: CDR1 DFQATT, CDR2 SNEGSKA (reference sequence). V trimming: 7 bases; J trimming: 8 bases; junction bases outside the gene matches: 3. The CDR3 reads CSVQGGGYTF. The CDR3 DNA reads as TGCAGTGTACAGGGGGGGGGCTACACCTTC.

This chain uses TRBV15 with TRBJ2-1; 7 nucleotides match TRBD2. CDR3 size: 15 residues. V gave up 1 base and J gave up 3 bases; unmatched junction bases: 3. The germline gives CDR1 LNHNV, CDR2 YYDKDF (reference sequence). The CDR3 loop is CATSRGGGFYNEQFF. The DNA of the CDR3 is TGTGCCACCAGCAGAGGGGGGGGTTTCTACAATGAGCAGTTCTTC. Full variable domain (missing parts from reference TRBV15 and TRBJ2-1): DAMVIQNPRYQVTQFGKPVTLSCSQTLNHNVMYWYQQKSSQAPKLLFHYYDKDFNNEADTPDNFQSRRPNTSFCFLDIRSPGLGDTAMYLCATSRGGGFYNEQFFGPGTRLTVL.

CDR3: CASSPRDRITYEQYF. The CDR3 bases are TGTGCCAGCAGCCCCCGGGACAGGATAACCTACGAGCAGTACTTC. The rearrangement links TRBV11-3 to TRBJ2-7; 8 nucleotides match TRBD1. The germline V gene encodes CDR1 SGHNT and CDR2 YENEEA. V gave up 5 bases and J gave up 2 bases; unmatched junction bases: 8. The length of the CDR3 is 15 residues.

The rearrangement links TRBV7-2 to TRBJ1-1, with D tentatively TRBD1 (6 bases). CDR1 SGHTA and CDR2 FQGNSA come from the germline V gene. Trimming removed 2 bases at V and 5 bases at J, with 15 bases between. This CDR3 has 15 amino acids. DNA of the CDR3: TGTGCCAGCAGCTTACGGGATCCAGGGGAAACTGAAGCTTTCTTT. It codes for CASSLRDPGETEAFF.

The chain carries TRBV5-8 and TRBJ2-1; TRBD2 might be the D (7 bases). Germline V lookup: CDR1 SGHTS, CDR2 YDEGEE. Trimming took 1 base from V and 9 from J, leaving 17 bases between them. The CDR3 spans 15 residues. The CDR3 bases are TGTGCCAGCAGCTTGACGGGGGGCCTGGCTGCTGAGCAGTTCTTC. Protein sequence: CASSLTGGLAAEQFF.

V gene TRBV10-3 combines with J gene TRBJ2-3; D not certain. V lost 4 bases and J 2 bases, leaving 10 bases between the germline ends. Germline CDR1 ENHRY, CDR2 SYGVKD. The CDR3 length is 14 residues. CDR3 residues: CAISASLTTDTQYF. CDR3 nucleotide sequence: TGTGCCATCAGTGCTTCGTTAACCACAGATACGCAGTATTTT.

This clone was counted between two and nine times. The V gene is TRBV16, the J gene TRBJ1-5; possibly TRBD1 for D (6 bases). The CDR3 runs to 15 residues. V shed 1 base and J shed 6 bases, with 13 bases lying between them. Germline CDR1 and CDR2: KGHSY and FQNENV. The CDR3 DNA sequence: TGTGCCAGCAGCCAATGGGCAGGGGCAGGTCAGCCCCAGCATTTT. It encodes CASSQWAGAGQPQHF.

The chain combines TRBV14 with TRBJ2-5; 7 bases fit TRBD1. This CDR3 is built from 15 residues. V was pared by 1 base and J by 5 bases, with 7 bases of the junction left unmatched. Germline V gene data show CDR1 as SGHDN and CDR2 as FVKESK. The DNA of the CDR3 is TGTGCCAGCAGCCAAGGCAACCTCAGGGGGGAGACCCAGTACTTC. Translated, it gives CASSQGNLRGETQYF.

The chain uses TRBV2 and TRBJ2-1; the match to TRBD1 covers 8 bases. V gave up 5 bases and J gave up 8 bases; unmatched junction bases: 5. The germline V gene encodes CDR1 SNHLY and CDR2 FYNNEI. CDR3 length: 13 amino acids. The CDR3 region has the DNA TGTGCCAGCAGTTGGGACAGGTTTGATGAGCAGTTCTTC. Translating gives CASSWDRFDEQFF.